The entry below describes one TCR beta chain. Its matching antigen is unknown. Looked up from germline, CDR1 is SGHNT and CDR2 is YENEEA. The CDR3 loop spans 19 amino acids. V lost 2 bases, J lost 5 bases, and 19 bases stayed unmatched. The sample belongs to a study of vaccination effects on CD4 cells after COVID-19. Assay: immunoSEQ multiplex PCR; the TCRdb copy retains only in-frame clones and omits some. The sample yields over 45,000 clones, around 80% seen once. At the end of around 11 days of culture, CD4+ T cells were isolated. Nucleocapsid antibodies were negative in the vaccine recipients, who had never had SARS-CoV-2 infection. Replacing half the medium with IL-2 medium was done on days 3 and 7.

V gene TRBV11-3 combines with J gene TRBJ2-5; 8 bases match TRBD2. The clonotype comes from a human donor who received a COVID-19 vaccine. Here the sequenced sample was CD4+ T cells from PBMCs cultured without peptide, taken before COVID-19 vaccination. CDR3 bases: TGTGCCAGCAGCTTAAAATCGAGGGGTAGCGGGGACCCTCGGGAGACCCAGTACTTC. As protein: CASSLKSRGSGDPRETQYF.